Listed below are T cell receptor beta chains from one sample, sequenced in a study of T cell repertoires in cytomegalovirus infection. TCRdb redid the calling of the reads with MiXCR, one entry per CDR3 protein. This sample has approximately 990,000 distinct CDR3 sequences, with roughly 30% found just once. No antigen has been identified for these receptors. The starting material was cultured CD8+ T cells from PBMCs, obtained from culture after CMV antigen stimulation. The receptor source for this set is a human donor in good health (CMV status not recorded). Some clones in this sample may be carry-over from other donors' samples. CDR3s include the opening cysteine and the closing phenylalanine or tryptophan. The D gene is left open where the match is weak. The size entry is marked missing in some rows and otherwise reads once, few, many or a size class.

j_gene | abundance | v_gene | d_gene | len | CDR3nt | CDR3aa
TRBJ1-5 | few | TRBV6-2/TRBV6-3 | TRBD1 | 16 | TGTGCCAGCAGTTATGGGGACAGAGATAGCAATCAGCCCCAGCATTTT | CASSYGDRDSNQPQHF
TRBJ1-2 | few | TRBV15 | NA | 17 | TGTGCCACCAGCAGAGCTCCGGGACGTACTATGGACTATGGCTACACCTTC | CATSRAPGRTMDYGYTF
TRBJ2-3 | NA | TRBV27 | NA | 14 | TGTGCCAGCGCTATGGGCGTATTCACAGATACGCAGTATTTT | CASAMGVFTDTQYF
TRBJ2-1 | few | TRBV9 | NA | 14 | TGTGCCAGCAGCGACTCAGGGGGGGGGAATGAGCAGTTCTTC | CASSDSGGGNEQFF
TRBJ2-2 | NA | TRBV24-1 | TRBD1 | 17 | TGTGCCACCGGGGGGTCAAGGACAGGGCCGAACACCGGGGAGCTGTTTTTT | CATGGSRTGPNTGELFF
TRBJ2-7 | few | TRBV6-5 | NA | 15 | TGTGCCAGCAGCTGGATGAAGGGGGTAAGCTACGAGCAGTACTTC | CASSWMKGVSYEQYF
TRBJ2-1 | many | TRBV5-4 | NA | 16 | TGTGCCAGCAGCTTGGTTCCCCCCGGGACTCCCTTCGAGCAGTTCTTC | CASSLVPPGTPFEQFF
TRBJ1-3 | NA | TRBV4-1 | NA | 15 | TGCGCCAGCAGCCAAGAGTCAGGGGTGGGAAACACCATATATTTT | CASSQESGVGNTIYF
TRBJ2-3 | NA | TRBV6-8 | NA | 14 | TGTGTCAGCAGTTTATCGGCAGACACAGATACGCAGTATTTT | CVSSLSADTDTQYF
TRBJ2-5 | few | TRBV7-9 | NA | 17 | TGTGCCAGCAGCCCCACCTCCCGACAGGTTCAGACAGAGACCCAGTACTTC | CASSPTSRQVQTETQYF
TRBJ2-5 | few | TRBV10-3 | TRBD1 | 15 | TGTGCCATCAGTGAAGTCAGGGGGCTGCAAGAGACCCAGTACTTC | CAISEVRGLQETQYF
TRBJ1-1 | NA | TRBV27 | TRBD1 | 15 | TGTGCCAGCAGTCCGACCAGGACAGGGAACACTGAAGCTTTCTTT | CASSPTRTGNTEAFF
TRBJ1-4 | NA | TRBV12-3/TRBV12-4 | NA | 15 | TGTGCCAGCTCCCTCTCATGGGGAAATGATGAAAAACTGTTTTTT | CASSLSWGNDEKLFF
TRBJ2-1 | few | TRBV19 | TRBD2 | 16 | TGTGCCAGTAGTCCCTTAGCGGGGGGGATCTACAATGAGCAGTTCTTC | CASSPLAGGIYNEQFF
TRBJ2-1 | once | TRBV20-1 | NA | 15 | TGCAGTGCTAGAGATCCGGAGCGGAGCTACAATGAGCAGTTCTTC | CSARDPERSYNEQFF
TRBJ2-5 | few | TRBV11-2 | TRBD1 | 16 | TGTGCCAGCAGCTTAGCCCGGGGACAGGGGGCTGAGACCCAGTACTTC | CASSLARGQGAETQYF
TRBJ2-6 | NA | TRBV7-3 | NA | 18 | TGTGCCAGCAGCTTAATTCAGGGCCGCATCTCTGGGGCCAACGTCCTGACTTTC | CASSLIQGRISGANVLTF
TRBJ1-2 | NA | TRBV29-1 | NA | 11 | TGCAGCGGGGCGGAGGCACGTGGCTACACCTTC | CSGAEARGYTF
TRBJ2-3 | once | TRBV19 | TRBD1 | 15 | TGTGCCAGTAGTGGGACAGCAATTAGCACAGATACGCAGTATTTT | CASSGTAISTDTQYF
TRBJ2-1 | NA | TRBV7-7 | NA | 15 | TGTGCTAGCAGTCGTGAGGAGAGCTCCTACAATGAGCAGTTCTTC | CASSREESSYNEQFF
TRBJ2-7 | NA | TRBV7-9 | NA | 14 | TGTGCCAGCAGCTTACGGGCAGACTCCTACGAGCAGTACTTC | CASSLRADSYEQYF
TRBJ2-5 | NA | TRBV7-3 | NA | 13 | TGTGCCAGCAGCTTAGGGGGAATGAAGGCCCAGTACTTC | CASSLGGMKAQYF
TRBJ2-5 | many | TRBV6-5 | NA | 13 | TGTGCCAGCAGTTATGGTCGAGGAGAGACCCAGTACTTC | CASSYGRGETQYF